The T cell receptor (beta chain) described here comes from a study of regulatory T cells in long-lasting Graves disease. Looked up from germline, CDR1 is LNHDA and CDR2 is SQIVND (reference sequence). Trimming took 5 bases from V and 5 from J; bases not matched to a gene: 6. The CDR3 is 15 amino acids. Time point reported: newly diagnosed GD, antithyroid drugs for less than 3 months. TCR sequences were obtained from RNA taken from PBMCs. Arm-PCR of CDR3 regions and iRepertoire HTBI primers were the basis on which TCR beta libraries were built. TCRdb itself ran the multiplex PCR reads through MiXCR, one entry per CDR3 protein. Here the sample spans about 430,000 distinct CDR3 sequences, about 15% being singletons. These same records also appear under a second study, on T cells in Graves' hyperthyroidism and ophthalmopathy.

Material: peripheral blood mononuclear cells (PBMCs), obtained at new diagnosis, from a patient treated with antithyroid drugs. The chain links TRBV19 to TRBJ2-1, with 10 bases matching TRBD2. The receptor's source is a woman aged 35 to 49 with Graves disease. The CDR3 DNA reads TGTGCCAGTAGTCGGCTAGCGGGGGACAACAATGAGCAGTTCTTC. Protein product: CASSRLAGDNNEQFF.